This T cell receptor (beta chain) was identified in a study of blood T cell repertoires in COVID-19 (dated by TCRdb to the early 2020s). Regarding the study in general: Samples from collaborators originated in the United States, Italy and Spain and spanned both the acute and convalescent phases of COVID-19. The prospective study material was composed of cDNA or gDNA derived from T cells, B-cell-depleted T cells, or PBMCs. The dataset comprised deeply sampled blood TCRbeta repertoires from subjects exposed to, actively infected with, or recovered from COVID-19. The repertoires were released in a freely available public database meant as a resource for research on the immune response to SARS-CoV-2. Samples were obtained from the ongoing ImmuneRACE study (first 160 participants) and from 1,254 subjects provided by 6 global collaborators. The sample metadata nearly always contained a de-identified subject ID, COVID-19 status, age in years and sex. Where HLA class I and class II types were available, the types were taken from metadata supplied by the sample provider, not from assay-based typing. Paper-wide results and their limitations: The amount of clinical and demographic metadata varied by source and participant and was provided uncurated.

Each collaborating institution followed its own protocols to collect whole blood in K2EDTA tubes. For TCRbeta analysis, collaborators shipped samples in one of three forms: frozen whole blood, isolated PBMCs, or DNA extracted from either of those sample types. In the case of this clone: This clone's antigen is unknown. Base qualities were left out, and no much larger clone turns up one base away.

TCRbeta CDR3 regions were amplified from genomic DNA using the immunoSEQ Assay, a bias-controlled multiplex PCR. The authors processed their data as follows. The number of nucleated cells in each sample was estimated by amplification of reference gene primers within the assay. To quantify the absolute abundance of each unique TCRbeta CDR3 rearrangement, sequence reads were collapsed and filtered. Productive Simpson clonality was computed per sample as the square root of Simpson's diversity index over productive rearrangements. TCRdb provides this immuneACCESS table in a form limited to in-frame rearrangements. Some clones are lacking; in checked studies, under half of them reflect an unresolved V gene, and why the rest are absent is not known. V and J calls and clone size are copied from that table; D and trimming were computed from the DNA. The sample table shows 45,000 to 65,000 clones, and roughly 80% are seen once. The ten most abundant clones make up under 15% of the sample.

The junction carries 9 bases between V and J, which are trimmed by 3 bases and 0 bases respectively. The CDR3, cysteine through phenylalanine, is 14 amino acids long. The read is trimmed to its CDR3 DNA, 42 bases read in frame from base 1. From a lookup of the germline V gene, CDR1 and CDR2 are KGHSH and LQKENI. The receptor was isolated from a woman older than 75 with acute or convalescent COVID-19. Material: peripheral blood. The chain joins TRBV18 to TRBJ2-7, and the D gene may be TRBD1, 6 bases matching. The CDR3 is CASSPPGVSYEQYF. The DNA is TGTGCCAGCTCACCTCCAGGGGTCTCCTACGAGCAGTACTTC.